A single sample gave rise to the 22 T cell receptor beta chains below, sequenced in a study of T cells in Graves' hyperthyroidism and ophthalmopathy. The investigators amplified TCR beta CDR3 regions from RNA transcripts. HTBI primers drove first-round RT-PCR of the TCR CDR3. TCRdb reprocessed the multiplex PCR reads via MiXCR and lists one record per CDR3 protein. This table has 350,000 or so distinct CDR3 sequences, about 20% appearing once. Sequenced: blood. Receptors originate from a woman aged 45-60 years with Graves' hyperthyroidism.

The table lists this clonotype with many counts. V is TRBV20-1 and J is TRBJ1-1; TRBD1 matches at 9 bases. The germline V gene encodes CDR1 DFQATT and CDR2 SNEGSKA (reference sequence). This CDR3 has 12 residues. The junction had 3 bases not matched to a gene; V was cut back by 5 bases and J by 5 bases. CDR3 sequence: CSAGTGRTEAFF. CDR3 coding DNA: TGCAGTGCTGGGACAGGGAGAACTGAAGCTTTCTTT.

This clonotype has only one observation. Sequence at one end of the junction differs from germline and may be a read error. This sequence joins TRBV6-2 or TRBV6-3 and TRBJ2-5; no firm D call. The V gene's germline CDR1 is MNHEY and CDR2 SVGEGT. The length of the CDR3 is 16 residues. The CDR3 region has the DNA TGCGCCAGCAGTGAGTCGGGCGGCCCATCCAAGGACCCCCAGTACTTC. Translated: CASSESGGPSKDPQYF.

This clonotype was counted ten times or more. V gene TRBV28 combines with J gene TRBJ1-5; weak D call: TRBD1 (5 bases). CDR1 MDHEN and CDR2 SYDVKM come from the germline V gene. Trimming pared 7 bases from V and 6 bases from J, leaving 10 bases between. CDR3 size: 12 residues. The CDR3 region has the DNA TGTGCCAGCAAGACGGGGACTCAGCCCCAGCATTTT. Translated: CASKTGTQPQHF.

The rearrangement uses TRBV18 and TRBJ1-1; 9 bases are a match to TRBD1. Trimming removed 4 bases from V and 1 base from J; junction bases left unmatched: 4. This CDR3 comprises 15 residues. Germline-derived CDR1 and CDR2 are KGHSH and LQKENI. In nucleotides, the CDR3 is TGTGCCAGCTCACTTGGACAGGGGCAGAACACTGAAGCTTTCTTT. Translation: CASSLGQGQNTEAFF.

The J gene is TRBJ1-3, the V gene TRBV5-1; D call uncertain. Trimming removed 0 bases at V and 0 bases at J, with 7 bases between. The V gene's germline CDR1 is SGHRS and CDR2 YFSETQ. There are 15 residues in the CDR3. The CDR3: CASSLGEDSGNTIYF. In DNA, the CDR3 is TGCGCCAGCAGCTTGGGGGAGGACTCTGGAAACACCATATATTTT. Full variable domain (remainder filled in from reference TRBV5-1 and TRBJ1-3): KAGVTQTPRYLIKTRGQQVTLSCSPISGHRSVSWYQQTPGQGLQFLFEYFSETQRNKGNFPGRFSGRQFSNSRSEMNVSTLELGDSALYLCASSLGEDSGNTIYFGEGSWLTVV.

Only a few counts were recorded for this clonotype. A much larger clone sits a single nucleotide away, making a read error possible. The rearrangement uses TRBV7-3 and TRBJ2-2; 7 bases line up with TRBD1. Trimming cost V 5 bases and J 6 bases; bases outside gene matches: 3. The CDR3 length is 13 residues. The germline gives CDR1 SGHTA, CDR2 FQGTGA. The CDR3, as DNA: TGTGCCAGCAGCCCGACAGGGTCCGGGGAGCTGTTTTTT. It specifies CASSPTGSGELFF. The full variable domain, its missing parts supplied by reference TRBV7-3 and TRBJ2-2, is GAGVSQTPSNKVTEKGKYVELRCDPISGHTALYWYRQSLGQGPEFLIYFQGTGAADDSGLPNDRFFAVRPEGSVSTLKIQRTERGDSAVYLCASSPTGSGELFFGEGSRLTVL.

The chain employs TRBV20-1 and TRBJ2-1, with 7 bases lining up with TRBD2. The CDR3 contains 15 residues. CDR1 is DFQATT, CDR2 SNEGSKA, per germline (reference sequence). Trimming at V came to 5 bases and at J to 2 bases, leaving 9 bases not matched to a gene. As DNA, the CDR3 is TGCAGTGCTCGATGGGAGGGCGGGCCCTACAATGAGCAGTTCTTC. This sequence encodes CSARWEGGPYNEQFF.

V gene TRBV9 combines with J gene TRBJ1-1; tentatively, D is TRBD1 (5 bases). V shed 2 bases and J shed 5 bases, with 19 bases lying between them. The germline CDR1 and CDR2 sequences are SGDLS and YYNGEE. This CDR3 contains 16 residues. The CDR3 spells CASSVDEGWGITEAFF. The CDR3 coding sequence is TGTGCCAGCAGCGTTGACGAGGGATGGGGGATTACTGAAGCTTTCTTT.

The rearrangement joins TRBV10-2 to TRBJ2-1; maybe TRBD2 (6 bases). The CDR3 runs to 14 residues. V lost 0 bases, J lost 8 bases, and 11 bases lay in between. Per the germline V gene, CDR1 is WSHSY and CDR2 is SAAADI. CDR3 amino acids: CASSESGGKDEQFF. In nucleotides, the CDR3 is TGCGCCAGCAGTGAGTCCGGCGGGAAGGATGAGCAGTTCTTC.

CDR3 DNA: TGCAGTGCTAGAGATCATAGGGCTCAAAGCTCCTACAATGAGCAGTTCTTC. Its protein is CSARDHRAQSSYNEQFF. V and J are TRBV20-1 and TRBJ2-1; D remains unclear. Germline V lookup: CDR1 DFQATT, CDR2 SNEGSKA (reference sequence). V lost 0 bases, J lost 0 bases, and 15 bases lay in between. CDR3 size: 17 residues.

The chain is built from TRBV20-1 and TRBJ1-2, with TRBD1 as a possible D gene (6 bases). There are 12 residues in the CDR3. Germline loops: CDR1 DFQATT, CDR2 SNEGSKA (reference sequence). V was trimmed by 6 bases and J by 6 bases, leaving 14 bases between them. CDR3 sequence reads: CSALGAADGYTF. In nucleotides, the CDR3 is TGCAGTGCCTTGGGGGCAGCGGATGGCTACACCTTC.

The chain is built from TRBV2 and TRBJ1-3; D unclear. Germline CDR1 is SNHLY and CDR2 is FYNNEI. V dropped 1 base and J dropped 0 bases, with 7 bases sitting between them. The CDR3 runs 15 residues. CDR3 loop: CASSEESFSGNTIYF. CDR3 coding DNA: TGTGCCAGCAGTGAAGAAAGTTTCTCTGGAAACACCATATATTTT.

V and J are TRBV14 and TRBJ2-3; 9 bases are shared with TRBD1. J lost 1 base, V lost 6 bases, and 5 bases had no gene match. The CDR3 contains 15 residues. Germline loops: CDR1 SGHDN, CDR2 FVKESK. The CDR3 nucleotides are TGTGCCAGCAGACCTGACAGGGGGGGCACAGATACGCAGTATTTT. Translated, it gives CASRPDRGGTDTQYF.

The chain uses TRBV6-1 and TRBJ2-1; 12 bases are shared with TRBD2. Germline-derived CDR1 and CDR2 are MNHNS and SASEGT. V dropped 8 bases and J dropped 5; count of bases not matched to a gene: 13. This CDR3 has 17 amino acids. The CDR3 region is CASRPASGGARHNEQFF. The DNA for the CDR3 is TGTGCCAGCCGTCCCGCTAGCGGGGGGGCCAGGCACAATGAGCAGTTCTTC.

This clonotype was recorded many times. This chain connects TRBV7-8 to TRBJ2-5; tentative D call: TRBD2 (6 bases). Germline V gives CDR1 SGHVS, CDR2 FQNEAQ. The CDR3 is 16 residues long. V shed 1 base and J shed 5 bases, with 17 bases lying between them. The CDR3 spells CASSLGGAGGVETQYF. In nucleotides, the CDR3 is TGTGCCAGCAGCTTAGGGGGTGCCGGGGGAGTCGAGACCCAGTACTTC. Full variable domain (missing parts from reference TRBV7-8 and TRBJ2-5): GAGVSQSPRYKVAKRGQDVALRCDPISGHVSLFWYQQALGQGPEFLTYFQNEAQLDKSGLPSDRFFAERPEGSVSTLKIQRTQQEDSAVYLCASSLGGAGGVETQYFGPGTRLLVL.

The chain carries TRBV20-1 and TRBJ1-2; D is undetermined. Trimming left V 0 bases short and J 12 bases short, with 14 bases between. CDR1 is DFQATT, CDR2 SNEGSKA, per germline (reference sequence). There are 12 residues in the CDR3. CDR3 in DNA: TGCAGTGCTAGAGATTTGGTGGTTGGAGACACCTTC. This sequence encodes CSARDLVVGDTF.

This clonotype was seen a few times. Written as DNA, the CDR3 is TGTGCCAGCAGCGGGCCAGCGGGAGGGCAAGAGACCCAGTACTTC. Encoded protein: CASSGPAGGQETQYF. The chain couples TRBV5-6 to TRBJ2-5, with 10 bases that match TRBD2. CDR1 is SGHDT, CDR2 YYEEEE, per germline. J lost 2 bases, V lost 4 bases, and 5 bases had no gene match. This CDR3 has 15 amino acids.

This clonotype was detected many times. The chain carries TRBV2 and TRBJ2-1, with TRBD2 matching 13 bases. With V trimmed by 6 bases and J by 5 bases, 4 bases remained unmatched. Germline assignment: CDR1 SNHLY and CDR2 FYNNEI. The CDR3 is 15 amino acids. The chain's CDR3 is CASSKTSGGDNEQFF. The CDR3 bases are TGTGCCAGCAGCAAAACTAGCGGGGGGGACAATGAGCAGTTCTTC.

This clonotype has a handful of counts. The V gene is TRBV11-1, the J gene TRBJ1-1, with 10 bases that match TRBD1. The CDR3 has 15 amino acids. Germline V CDR1 and CDR2: SGHAT, FQDESV (reference sequence). V shed 5 bases and J 1 base; nucleotides not matched to a gene: 4. The CDR3 sequence is CASSPRTGGNTEAFF. The CDR3 DNA is TGTGCCAGCAGCCCCCGGACAGGGGGGAACACTGAAGCTTTCTTT.

This clonotype was seen at least ten times. This chain uses TRBV2 with TRBJ2-5; D perhaps matches TRBD2 (5 bases). Trimming shortened V by 11 bases and J by 5 bases, and 18 bases separated the two germline ends. Germline V CDR1 and CDR2: SNHLY, FYNNEI. The CDR3 is 13 amino acids. The DNA of the CDR3 is TGTGCCGGGAGAGCGGATCTTGGGGAGACCCAGTACTTC. Translation gives CAGRADLGETQYF.

This chain joins TRBV6-6 and TRBJ2-7; TRBD2 is a possible D gene (5 bases). CDR3 length equals 15 residues. V shed 2 bases and J shed 2 bases, with 13 bases lying between them. Germline V gene data show CDR1 as MNHNY and CDR2 as SVGAGI (reference sequence). CDR3 residues: CASSYQITGAYEQYF. The CDR3, as DNA: TGTGCCAGCAGTTACCAGATCACCGGGGCCTACGAGCAGTACTTC.

The chain combines TRBV7-9 with TRBJ2-1, with TRBD1 matching 12 bases. With V trimmed by 3 bases and J by 1 base, 7 bases remained unmatched. The CDR3 covers 18 residues. CDR1 SEHNR and CDR2 FQNEAQ come from the germline V gene (reference sequence). The CDR3 coding sequence is TGTGCCAGCAGCTTTGCCGGGACAGGGGGCGGTTCCTACAATGAGCAGTTCTTC. As protein: CASSFAGTGGGSYNEQFF. The full variable domain, rest sourced from reference TRBV7-9 and TRBJ2-1, is DTGVSQNPRHKITKRGQNVTFRCDPISEHNRLYWYRQTLGQGPEFLTYFQNEAQLEKSRLLSDRFSAERPKGSFSTLEIQRTEQGDSAMYLCASSFAGTGGGSYNEQFFGPGTRLTVL.